One sample yielded the 8 T cell receptor beta chains listed below, sequenced in a study of shared clonotypes between healthy human individuals. The data were produced by immunoSEQ multiplex PCR, yet TCRdb's version contains in-frame clones alone and is incomplete. The sample includes millions of clones, around 94% of them seen just once. The sequenced sample consisted of naive CD4+ T cells sorted from blood. Sample subset: CD45RA+ positively selected. The receptor set was obtained from a man in his late teens or twenties in good health.

This chain connects TRBV5-6 to TRBJ1-2, with D hard to call. Germline loops: CDR1 SGHDT, CDR2 YYEEEE. The V gene lost 0 bases and the J gene lost 9 bases, with 12 bases spanning the gap. This CDR3 has 13 amino acids. DNA of the CDR3: TGTGCCAGCAGCTTGGTAGGTCCCGATAGCTACACCTTC. Residues: CASSLVGPDSYTF. Full variable domain (remainder filled in from reference TRBV5-6 and TRBJ1-2): DAGVTQSPTHLIKTRGQQVTLRCSPKSGHDTVSWYQQALGQGPQFIFQYYEEEERQRGNFPDRFSGHQFPNYSSELNVNALLLGDSALYLCASSLVGPDSYTFGSGTRLTVV.

CDR3 bases: TGCGCCAGCAGTCCGAAACAGGGAAGCTCCTACGAGCAGTACTTC. Translating gives CASSPKQGSSYEQYF. This sequence joins TRBV5-1 and TRBJ2-7; D is perhaps TRBD1 (6 bases). The germline V and J ends were trimmed by 5 bases and 0 bases, with 15 bases remaining between them. The CDR3 is 15 residues long. From germline, CDR1 is SGHRS and CDR2 YFSETQ.

This clone was found once. The chain combines TRBV29-1 with TRBJ2-5; D unclear. This CDR3 is 13 amino acids long. V dropped 0 bases and J dropped 2 bases, with 7 bases sitting between them. In germline, CDR1 is SQVTM, CDR2 ANQGSEA. Written as DNA, the CDR3 is TGCAGCGTTGAAGAGCCACGGCAAGAGACCCAGTACTTC. This sequence encodes CSVEEPRQETQYF.

The chain recombines TRBV7-2 with TRBJ2-5; D is tentatively TRBD1 or TRBD2 (5 bases each). The CDR3 consists of 16 residues. The V gene's germline CDR1 is SGHTA and CDR2 FQGNSA. V was pared by 2 bases and J by 5 bases, with 18 bases between. The CDR3 nucleotides read TGTGCCAGCAGCTTATCCGGACTGGGGTGGGGGGAGACCCAGTACTTC. Residues: CASSLSGLGWGETQYF.

The genes are TRBV28 and TRBJ1-2, with 9 bases aligning to TRBD1. CDR1 is MDHEN and CDR2 is SYDVKM in the germline V gene. There are 17 residues in the CDR3. With V trimmed by 5 bases and J by 4 bases, 14 bases remained unmatched. CDR3 in DNA: TGTGCCAGCAGTCAACGGACAGGGGAGGCGCGGGGCTATGGCTACACCTTC. The encoded protein is CASSQRTGEARGYGYTF.

Turning to this clone: One junction end does not reproduce the germline sequence, and a read error may be involved. Additional DNA sequences in this sample encode the identical CDR3. The CDR3 DNA sequence: TGTGCCAGCCGCTTAGCGGGAACTTACGAGCAGTACTTC. As protein: CASRLAGTYEQYF. The V gene is TRBV7-2, the J gene TRBJ2-7, with TRBD2 identical over 8 bases. Germline values: CDR1 SGHTA, CDR2 FQGNSA. The CDR3 is 13 residues long. Together with reference TRBV7-2 and TRBJ2-7, the CDR3 gives the full variable domain: GAGVSQSPSNKVTEKGKDVELRCDPISGHTALYWYRQSLGQGLEFLIYFQGNSAPDKSGLPSDRFSAERTGGSVSTLTIQRTQQEDSAVYLCASRLAGTYEQYFGPGTRLTVT.

About this clone itself: Different DNA sequences within this sample yield the same CDR3. The CDR3 region has the DNA TGTGCCAGCAGCTTGGAGGGTTACTATGGCTACACCTTC. The encoded protein is CASSLEGYYGYTF. V usage is TRBV5-4 and J usage is TRBJ1-2, with D uncertain. Trimming pared 0 bases from V and 3 bases from J, leaving 6 bases between. In germline, CDR1 is SGHNT, CDR2 YYREEE (reference sequence). The length of the CDR3 is 13 residues.

This chain joins TRBV19 and TRBJ1-2; 9 bases fit TRBD1. Germline CDR1 LNHDA, CDR2 SQIVND (reference sequence). J lost 4 bases, V lost 5 bases, and 5 bases had no gene match. There are 14 residues in the CDR3. DNA for the CDR3: TGTGCCAGTAGTCTGGGGACAGGGCCCTATGGCTACACCTTC. This gives the protein CASSLGTGPYGYTF. Filled out from reference TRBV19 and TRBJ1-2, the complete variable domain reads DGGITQSPKYLFRKEGQNVTLSCEQNLNHDAMYWYRQDPGQGLRLIYYSQIVNDFQKGDIAEGYSVSREKKESFPLTVTSAQKNPTAFYLCASSLGTGPYGYTFGSGTRLTVV.